This T cell receptor beta chain comes out of a study of metastatic and nonmetastatic thyroid tumors (dated by TCRdb to 2019 to 2021). About the full investigation: For patients with malignant and with benign thyroid disease, the researchers compared repertoires between peripheral blood samples and tumor or nodule tissue samples.

Points the paper makes about the study in general: In both blood and tumor samples, TCR beta diversity was reported to be significantly higher in malignant tumors than in benign nodules.

The method behind the library was PCR. The run used an Illumina HiSeq 4000. The TCR beta-chain CDR3 region of each patient was profiled by high-throughput sequencing. Concerning the study's data processing: CDR3 differences across clinicopathological groups were used to build a classifier for discriminating distant-metastatic papillary thyroid cancer patients. To measure repertoire diversity the researchers used the Shannon index, while the Morisita-Horn index served to gauge how similar the tumor and blood repertoires were. TCRdb applied fastp at Q25 and MiXCR to the public reads, then kept only in-frame beta chains. What appears here as the V and J calls and clone size reflects TCRdb's work, not the paper's. In this sample the table shows about 92,000 clones, more than 13% of which occur a single time. The ten biggest clones cover roughly 3.9% of the sample. In its sample, this clone was seen many times. Its antigen remains unidentified. One base away there is no much larger clone; base qualities are not given.

The trim is 1 base for V and 2 bases for J, with a gap of 9 bases between the germline ends. The CDR3 measures 15 amino acids from cysteine to phenylalanine. Of the read, only the CDR3 DNA is kept; its 45 bases are in frame from base 1. Via the germline V gene (reference sequence), CDR1 is SEHNR and CDR2 FQNEAQ. No patient had received any treatment before thyroid surgery. Patient clinical samples collected from about 2011 to 2019 were retrospectively analysed using T-cell receptor beta sequencing. The sample taken for sequencing was blood. The clonotype originates from a female donor with papillary thyroid cancer or a benign thyroid nodule (not recorded which). Some clones in this sample may be carry-over from other donors' samples. The rearranged segments are TRBV7-9 and TRBJ1-5, and the D gene may be TRBD1, 5 bases matching. This receptor has the CDR3 CASSLGDEGNQPQHF. The DNA sequence follows: TGTGCCAGCAGCTTAGGGGACGAAGGCAATCAGCCCCAGCATTTT.